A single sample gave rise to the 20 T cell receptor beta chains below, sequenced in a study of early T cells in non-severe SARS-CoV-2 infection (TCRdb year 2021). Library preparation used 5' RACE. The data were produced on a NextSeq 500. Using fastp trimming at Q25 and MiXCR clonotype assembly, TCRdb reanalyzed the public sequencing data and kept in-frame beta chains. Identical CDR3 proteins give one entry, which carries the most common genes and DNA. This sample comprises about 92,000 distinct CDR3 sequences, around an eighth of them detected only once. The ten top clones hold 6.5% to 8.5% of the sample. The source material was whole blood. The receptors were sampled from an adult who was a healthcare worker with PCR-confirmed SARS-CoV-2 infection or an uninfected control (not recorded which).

The CDR3 nucleotides read TGTGCCAGCAGTTTAAGGGCCTTGGGGAACTACGAGCAGTACTTC. This gives the protein CASSLRALGNYEQYF. V is TRBV12-3 or TRBV12-4 and J is TRBJ2-7, with no clear D. The CDR3 spans 15 residues. With 2 bases removed from V and 3 bases from J, the gap between germline ends came to 14 bases.

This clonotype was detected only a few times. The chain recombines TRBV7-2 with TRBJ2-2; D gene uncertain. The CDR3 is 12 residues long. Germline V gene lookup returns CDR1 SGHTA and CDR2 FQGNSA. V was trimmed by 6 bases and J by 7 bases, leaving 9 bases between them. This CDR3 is CASSLMYGELFF. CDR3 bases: TGTGCCAGCAGTCTGATGTACGGGGAGCTGTTTTTT.

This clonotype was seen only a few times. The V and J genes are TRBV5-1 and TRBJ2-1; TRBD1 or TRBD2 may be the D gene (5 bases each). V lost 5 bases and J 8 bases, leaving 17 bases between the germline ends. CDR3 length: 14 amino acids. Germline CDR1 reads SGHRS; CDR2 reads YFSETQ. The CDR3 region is CASRQETGPDEQFF. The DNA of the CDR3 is TGCGCCAGCAGACAGGAGACGGGACCCGATGAGCAGTTCTTC.

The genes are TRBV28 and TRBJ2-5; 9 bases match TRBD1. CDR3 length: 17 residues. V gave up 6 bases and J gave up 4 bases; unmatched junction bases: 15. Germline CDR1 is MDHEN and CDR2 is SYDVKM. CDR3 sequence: CASRPRTGAVFGETQYF. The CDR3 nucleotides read TGTGCCAGCAGGCCTCGGACAGGGGCCGTTTTTGGAGAGACCCAGTACTTC.

CDR3 sequence reads: CSVEATSGRAQETQYF. CDR3 coding DNA: TGCAGCGTTGAAGCCACTAGCGGGAGGGCTCAAGAGACCCAGTACTTC. The rearrangement joins TRBV29-1 to TRBJ2-5, with 13 bases identical to TRBD2. Germline CDR1 is SQVTM and CDR2 is ANQGSEA. With V trimmed by 1 base and J by 2 bases, 4 bases remained unmatched. This CDR3 region has 16 residues.

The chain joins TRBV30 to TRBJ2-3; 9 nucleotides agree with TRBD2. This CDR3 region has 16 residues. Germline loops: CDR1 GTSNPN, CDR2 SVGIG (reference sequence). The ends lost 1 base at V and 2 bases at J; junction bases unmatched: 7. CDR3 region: CAWSGGPGLATDTQYF. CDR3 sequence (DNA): TGTGCCTGGAGTGGGGGGCCGGGACTAGCCACAGATACGCAGTATTTT. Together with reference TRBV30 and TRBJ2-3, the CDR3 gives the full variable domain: SQTIHQWPATLVQPVGSPLSLECTVEGTSNPNLYWYRQAAGRGLQLLFYSVGIGQISSEVPQNLSASRPQDRQFILSSKKLLLSDSGFYLCAWSGGPGLATDTQYFGPGTRLTVL.

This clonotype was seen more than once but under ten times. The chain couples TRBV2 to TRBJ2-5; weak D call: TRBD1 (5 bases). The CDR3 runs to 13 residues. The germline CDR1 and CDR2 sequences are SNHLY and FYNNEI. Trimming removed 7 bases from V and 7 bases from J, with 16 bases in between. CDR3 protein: CASISGRSRTQYF. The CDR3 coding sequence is TGTGCCAGCATCTCAGGGCGGTCTAGGACCCAGTACTTC.

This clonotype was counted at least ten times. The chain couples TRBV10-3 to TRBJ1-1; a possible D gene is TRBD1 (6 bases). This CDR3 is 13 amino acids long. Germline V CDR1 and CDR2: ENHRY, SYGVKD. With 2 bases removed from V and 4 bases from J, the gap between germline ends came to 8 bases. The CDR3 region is CAISEGGLTEAFF. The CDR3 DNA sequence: TGTGCCATCAGTGAGGGGGGGCTCACTGAAGCTTTCTTT.

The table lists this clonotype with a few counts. This CDR3 reads CASIAGGPVDTQYF. CDR3 nucleotide sequence: TGTGCCAGCATAGCGGGAGGGCCCGTAGATACGCAGTATTTT. The chain combines TRBV6-1 with TRBJ2-3, with 11 positions matching TRBD2. CDR1 and CDR2 (germline): MNHNS, SASEGT. CDR3 size: 14 residues. The junction had 5 bases not matched to a gene; V was cut back by 7 bases and J by 5 bases.

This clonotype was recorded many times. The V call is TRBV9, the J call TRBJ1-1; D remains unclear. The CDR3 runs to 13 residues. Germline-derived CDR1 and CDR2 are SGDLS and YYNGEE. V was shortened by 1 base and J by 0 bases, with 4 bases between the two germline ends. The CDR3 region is CASSVKLNTEAFF. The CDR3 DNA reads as TGTGCCAGCAGCGTAAAGTTGAACACTGAAGCTTTCTTT.

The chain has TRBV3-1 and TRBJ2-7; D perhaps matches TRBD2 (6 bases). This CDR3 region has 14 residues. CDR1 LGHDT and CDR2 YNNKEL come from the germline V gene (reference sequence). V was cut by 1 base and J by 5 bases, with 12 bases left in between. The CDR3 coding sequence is TGTGCCAGCAGCCAAGCCGGGAGCCCCAACGAGCAGTACTTC. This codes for CASSQAGSPNEQYF.

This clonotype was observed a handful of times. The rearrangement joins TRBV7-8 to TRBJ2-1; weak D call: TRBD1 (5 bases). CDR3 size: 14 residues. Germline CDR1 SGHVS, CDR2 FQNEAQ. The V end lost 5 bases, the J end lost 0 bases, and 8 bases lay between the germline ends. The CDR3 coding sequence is TGTGCCAGCAGCCCGGACATCTCCTACAATGAGCAGTTCTTC. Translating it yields CASSPDISYNEQFF.

The CDR3 DNA reads TGTGCCAGCAGTTCCGCAGGGGAGGGCTCCTACGAGCAGTACTTC. Translation gives CASSSAGEGSYEQYF. The chain carries TRBV12-3 or TRBV12-4 and TRBJ2-7; tentative D call: TRBD2 (7 bases). V was clipped by 4 bases and J by 0 bases, with 13 bases between them. This CDR3 is built from 15 residues.

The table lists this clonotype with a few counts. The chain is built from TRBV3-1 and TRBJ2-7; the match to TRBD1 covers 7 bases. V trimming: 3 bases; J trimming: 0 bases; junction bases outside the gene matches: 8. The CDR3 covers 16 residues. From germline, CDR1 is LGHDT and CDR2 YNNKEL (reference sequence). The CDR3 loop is CASSHNLDRTSYEQYF. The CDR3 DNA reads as TGTGCCAGCAGCCATAACCTGGACAGGACCTCCTACGAGCAGTACTTC.

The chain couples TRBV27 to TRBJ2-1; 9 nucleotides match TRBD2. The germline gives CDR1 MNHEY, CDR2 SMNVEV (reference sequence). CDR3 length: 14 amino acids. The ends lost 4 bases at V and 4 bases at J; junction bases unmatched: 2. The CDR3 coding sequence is TGTGCCAGCAGTTCTAGCGGGGTTTACAATGAGCAGTTCTTC. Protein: CASSSSGVYNEQFF.

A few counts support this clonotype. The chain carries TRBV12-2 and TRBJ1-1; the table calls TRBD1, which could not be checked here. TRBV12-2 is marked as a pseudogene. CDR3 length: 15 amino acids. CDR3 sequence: CASRWRSGGRAEAFF. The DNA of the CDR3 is TGTGCAAGTCGCTGGCGCTCAGGGGGAAGGGCTGAAGCTTTCTTT.

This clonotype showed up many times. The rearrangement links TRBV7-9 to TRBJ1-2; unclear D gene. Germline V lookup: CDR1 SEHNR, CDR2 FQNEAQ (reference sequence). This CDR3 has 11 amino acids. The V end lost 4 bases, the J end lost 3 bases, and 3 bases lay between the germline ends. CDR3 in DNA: TGTGCCAGCAGCTCGGACTATGGCTACACCTTC. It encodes CASSSDYGYTF.

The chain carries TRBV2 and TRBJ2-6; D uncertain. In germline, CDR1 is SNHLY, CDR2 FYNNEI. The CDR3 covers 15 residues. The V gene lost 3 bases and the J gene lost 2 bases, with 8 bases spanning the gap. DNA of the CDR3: TGTGCCAGCAGTGAGTGGATTCCTGGGGCCAACGTCCTGACTTTC. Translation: CASSEWIPGANVLTF.

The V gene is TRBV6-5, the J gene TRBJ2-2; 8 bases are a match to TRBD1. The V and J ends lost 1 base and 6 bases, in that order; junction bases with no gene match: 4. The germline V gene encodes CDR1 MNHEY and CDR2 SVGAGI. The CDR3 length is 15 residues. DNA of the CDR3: TGTGCCAGCAGTTACTTAGGACAGGGTTCCGGGGAGCTGTTTTTT. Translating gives CASSYLGQGSGELFF.

The CDR3 region is CASSFTGGWDEQYF. CDR3 DNA sequence: TGTGCCAGCAGTTTTACAGGGGGCTGGGACGAGCAGTACTTC. This chain joins TRBV6-5 and TRBJ2-7; 9 nucleotides line up with TRBD1. Trimming removed 4 bases from V and 5 bases from J; junction bases left unmatched: 6. CDR3 size: 14 residues. The V gene's germline CDR1 is MNHEY and CDR2 SVGAGI.